One sample yielded the 21 T cell receptor beta chains listed below, sequenced in a study of blood T cell repertoires in COVID-19. Data came from immunoSEQ multiplex PCR; TCRdb stores just in-frame clones and leaves some out. The sample yields 100,000 or so clones, 80% to 95% seen once. The material sequenced was peripheral blood. The receptor set was obtained from a woman between 45 and 60 years old with COVID-19, enrolled during active disease.

V is TRBV6-5 and J is TRBJ1-5; D unresolved. The V end lost 8 bases, the J end lost 3 bases, and 8 bases lay between the germline ends. This CDR3 has 12 amino acids. Germline CDR1 and CDR2: MNHEY and SVGAGI. CDR3 residues: CASHQANQPQHF. In DNA form, the CDR3 reads TGTGCCAGCCACCAGGCCAATCAGCCCCAGCATTTT.

The gene calls are TRBV6-5 and TRBJ1-3; no firm D call. Germline V gene sequence: CDR1 MNHEY, CDR2 SVGAGI. The V end lost 2 bases, the J end lost 3 bases, and 5 bases lay between the germline ends. The CDR3 totals 13 residues. The DNA of the CDR3 is TGTGCCAGCAGTTACGGAGGTGGAAACACCATATATTTT. Translated, it gives CASSYGGGNTIYF.

The V and J genes are TRBV19 and TRBJ1-5; D is uncertain. The CDR3 is made up of 14 amino acids. With 1 base removed from V and 5 bases from J, the gap between germline ends came to 9 bases. Looked up from germline, CDR1 is LNHDA and CDR2 is SQIVND (reference sequence). DNA of the CDR3: TGTGCCAGTAGTATAGTAACCGGAGATCAGCCCCAGCATTTT. It translates to CASSIVTGDQPQHF.

In DNA form, the CDR3 reads TGTGCCAGCAGCTCACAGGACTCTGGAAACACCATATATTTT. Protein: CASSSQDSGNTIYF. This rearrangement joins TRBV14 to TRBJ1-3; perhaps TRBD1 as D (5 bases). Looked up from germline, CDR1 is SGHDN and CDR2 is FVKESK. With 5 bases removed from V and 0 bases from J, the gap between germline ends came to 8 bases. The CDR3 runs 14 residues.

V is TRBV5-8 and J is TRBJ1-2; the D is unclear. CDR1 and CDR2 (germline): SGHTS, YDEGEE. Trimming shortened V by 0 bases and J by 5 bases, and 11 bases separated the two germline ends. This CDR3 spans 14 amino acids. CDR3 DNA: TGTGCCAGCAGCTTGGCCCAAGAGCCTTATGGCTACACCTTC. This sequence encodes CASSLAQEPYGYTF.

This chain joins TRBV5-4 and TRBJ2-2; 11 bases agree with TRBD2. V lost 5 bases, J lost 2 bases, and 5 bases stayed unmatched. This CDR3 is 16 amino acids long. CDR1 is SGHNT and CDR2 is YYREEE in the germline V gene (reference sequence). The CDR3 sequence: CASRLGTSGNTGELFF. CDR3 coding DNA: TGTGCCAGCAGACTGGGGACTAGCGGAAACACCGGGGAGCTGTTTTTT. Filled out from reference TRBV5-4 and TRBJ2-2, the complete variable domain reads ETGVTQSPTHLIKTRGQQVTLRCSSQSGHNTVSWYQQALGQGPQFIFQYYREEENGRGNFPPRFSGLQFPNYSSELNVNALELDDSALYLCASRLGTSGNTGELFFGEGSRLTVL.

CDR3 loop: CASTGQYTEAFF. For the CDR3, the DNA is TGTGCCAGTACCGGACAGTACACTGAAGCTTTCTTT. This chain links TRBV19 with TRBJ1-1, with D perhaps matching TRBD1 (6 bases). The CDR3 is made up of 12 amino acids. Trimming stripped 7 bases from V and 3 bases from J, with 9 bases between. Looked up from germline, CDR1 is LNHDA and CDR2 is SQIVND (reference sequence).

This clone was observed a handful of times. At the DNA level, this CDR3 is encoded by other sequences in the same sample as well. The chain uses TRBV5-1 and TRBJ1-6; 7 nucleotides match TRBD1. Trimming removed 4 bases from V and 7 bases from J; junction bases left unmatched: 8. The CDR3 extends over 15 amino acids. CDR1 SGHRS and CDR2 YFSETQ come from the germline V gene. This CDR3 reads CASSPRQGGNSPLHF. Here the CDR3 DNA reads TGCGCCAGCAGCCCCAGACAGGGTGGCAATTCACCCCTCCACTTT.

The chain employs TRBV3-1 (or the pseudogene TRBV3-2) and TRBJ1-6, with D unresolved. V lost 5 bases and J 5 bases, leaving 10 bases between the germline ends. This CDR3 is built from 14 residues. CDR1 is LGHDT and CDR2 is YNNKEL in the germline V gene (reference sequence). CDR3 in DNA: TGTGCCAGCAGCTATAACAGCAATAATTCACCCCTCCACTTT. This translates into CASSYNSNNSPLHF.

The chain couples TRBV15 to TRBJ1-6; D unclear. The germline V gene encodes CDR1 LNHNV and CDR2 YYDKDF (reference sequence). V was trimmed by 4 bases and J by 14 bases, leaving 12 bases between them. The CDR3 totals 12 residues. CDR3 DNA: TGTGCCACCAGCACCTACCGCGGCACCCTCCACTTT. It is translated as CATSTYRGTLHF.

The chain has TRBV12-3 or TRBV12-4 and TRBJ1-1; D remains unclear. The ends were cut back, 6 bases at V and 1 base at J, with 6 bases in the middle. CDR3 length: 12 residues. The CDR3 coding sequence is TGTGCCAGCAGCCGGGGGAACACTGAAGCTTTCTTT. This gives the protein CASSRGNTEAFF.

This clone was picked up one time. The gene calls are TRBV7-9 and TRBJ1-2; D not resolved. Germline V gene data show CDR1 as SEHNR and CDR2 as FQNEAQ (reference sequence). The CDR3 consists of 12 residues. Trimming shortened V by 4 bases and J by 0 bases, and 3 bases separated the two germline ends. The CDR3 protein is CASSYTNYGYTF. For the CDR3, the DNA is TGTGCCAGCAGCTATACTAACTATGGCTACACCTTC.

This chain joins TRBV19 and TRBJ2-3; D is unresolved. Germline V gene data show CDR1 as LNHDA and CDR2 as SQIVND (reference sequence). V lost 3 bases, J lost 0 bases, and 4 bases lay in between. CDR3 length equals 13 residues. CDR3 nucleotide sequence: TGTGCCAGTAGTATCCCAAGCACAGATACGCAGTATTTT. Protein: CASSIPSTDTQYF.

The chain combines TRBV7-9 with TRBJ1-5; tentatively, D is TRBD1 (6 bases). V was trimmed by 4 bases and J by 7 bases, leaving 14 bases between them. The germline CDR1 and CDR2 sequences are SEHNR and FQNEAQ (reference sequence). This CDR3 has 14 amino acids. The CDR3 DNA follows: TGTGCCAGCAGCTCTACAGGGAGGGAGCAGCCCCAGCATTTT. Translated, it gives CASSSTGREQPQHF.

V gene TRBV5-8 combines with J gene TRBJ1-4, with 9 bases identical to TRBD1. J was trimmed by 7 bases and V by 7 bases; bases with no gene match: 8. Germline loops: CDR1 SGHTS, CDR2 YDEGEE. This CDR3 spans 14 amino acids. In DNA, the CDR3 is TGTGCCAGCGACGGGACAGGGTTGGGTGAAAAACTGTTTTTT. Its protein product is CASDGTGLGEKLFF.

The rearrangement uses TRBV23-1 and TRBJ2-1, with D possibly being TRBD1 (6 bases). TRBV23-1 is an open reading frame whose function is uncertain. With 8 bases removed from V and 4 bases from J, the gap between germline ends came to 18 bases. CDR3 size: 15 residues. The CDR3 sequence is CASPIGRRGYNEQFF. The CDR3 DNA reads as TGCGCCAGCCCCATTGGACGCAGGGGTTACAATGAGCAGTTCTTC.

This clone was picked up a small number of times. CDR3 DNA sequence: TGTGCCAGCAGTGAAGCCGTAGGGGGGCCCCAGCATTTT. It yields the protein CASSEAVGGPQHF. The J gene is TRBJ1-5, the V gene TRBV6-1; D may be TRBD1 (6 bases). Trimming left V 0 bases short and J 9 bases short, with 9 bases between. This CDR3 comprises 13 residues. Germline V gives CDR1 MNHNS, CDR2 SASEGT.

The chain recombines TRBV11-3 with TRBJ2-1; possibly TRBD1 for D (6 bases). The CDR3 sequence is 15 residues long. V was cut by 3 bases and J by 4 bases, with 13 bases left in between. Germline CDR1 SGHNT, CDR2 YENEEA. This chain's CDR3 is CASSFGTKPYNEQFF. DNA for the CDR3: TGTGCCAGCAGCTTCGGGACAAAACCTTACAATGAGCAGTTCTTC. Using reference TRBV11-3 and TRBJ2-1 for the parts outside the CDR3, the full variable domain is EAGVVQSPRYKIIEKKQPVAFWCNPISGHNTLYWYLQNLGQGPELLIRYENEEAVDDSQLPKDRFSAERLKGVDSTLKIQPAELGDSAVYLCASSFGTKPYNEQFFGPGTRLTVL.

This clone has only one observation. The chain links TRBV19 to TRBJ1-6; 9 bases align to TRBD1. This CDR3 contains 15 residues. CDR1 and CDR2 from the germline V gene are LNHDA and SQIVND (reference sequence). The V and J ends lost 5 bases and 7 bases, in that order; junction bases with no gene match: 6. CDR3 residues: CASSPLGQGNSPLHF. DNA for the CDR3: TGTGCCAGTAGTCCCCTAGGACAGGGGAATTCACCCCTCCACTTT.

V and J are TRBV19 and TRBJ2-7; D gene uncertain. Germline CDR1 is LNHDA and CDR2 is SQIVND (reference sequence). The CDR3 is 11 residues long. Between the trimmed V and J ends, which lost 5 bases and 4 bases, there was a span of 6 bases. CDR3 sequence: CASSGGYEQYF. Here the CDR3 DNA reads TGTGCCAGTAGTGGCGGATACGAGCAGTACTTC.

This clone was seen once. The chain joins TRBV5-6 to TRBJ1-6; D remains unclear. Germline CDR1 is SGHDT and CDR2 is YYEEEE. The ends were cut back, 0 bases at V and 0 bases at J, with 13 bases in the middle. CDR3 length: 18 residues. CDR3 loop: CASSLEVGAFSYNSPLHF. The CDR3 region has the DNA TGTGCCAGCAGCTTGGAGGTAGGAGCTTTCTCCTATAATTCACCCCTCCACTTT. The full variable domain, rest sourced from reference TRBV5-6 and TRBJ1-6, is DAGVTQSPTHLIKTRGQQVTLRCSPKSGHDTVSWYQQALGQGPQFIFQYYEEEERQRGNFPDRFSGHQFPNYSSELNVNALLLGDSALYLCASSLEVGAFSYNSPLHFGNGTRLTVT.